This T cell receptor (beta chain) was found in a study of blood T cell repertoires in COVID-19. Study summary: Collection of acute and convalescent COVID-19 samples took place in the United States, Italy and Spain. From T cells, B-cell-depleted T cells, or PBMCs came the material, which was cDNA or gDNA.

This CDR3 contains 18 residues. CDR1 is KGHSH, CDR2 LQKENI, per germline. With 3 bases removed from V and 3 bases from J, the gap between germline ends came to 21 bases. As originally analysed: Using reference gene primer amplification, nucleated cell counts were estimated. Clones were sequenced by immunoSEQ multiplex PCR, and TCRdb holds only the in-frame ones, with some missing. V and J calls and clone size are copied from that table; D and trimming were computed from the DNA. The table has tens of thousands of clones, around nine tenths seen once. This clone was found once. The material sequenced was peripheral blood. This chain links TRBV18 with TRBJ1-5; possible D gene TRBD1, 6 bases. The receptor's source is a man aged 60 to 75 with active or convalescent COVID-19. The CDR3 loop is CASSPLPAGASPNQPQHF. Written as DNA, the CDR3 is TGTGCCAGCTCACCCCTCCCCGCAGGGGCGTCGCCCAATCAGCCCCAGCATTTT.